A single sample is the source of the 17 T cell receptor beta chains below, sequenced in a study of Tregs in tolerant kidney transplant recipients. Profiled with immunoSEQ multiplex PCR; TCRdb holds only in-frame clones, not every one. The sample shows 100,000 to 120,000 clones, 90% of them seen only once. The material sequenced was CD4+ T cells from blood, taken before the transplant. The source of these receptors is a human donor who received a combined kidney and bone marrow transplant.

V gene TRBV6-1 combines with J gene TRBJ2-7; 7 bases are a match to TRBD2. This CDR3 is built from 15 residues. Germline lookup yields CDR1 MNHNS and CDR2 SASEGT. V lost 2 bases and J lost 1; bases outside the gene matches: 5. CDR3 residues: CASSERAGVSYEQYF. DNA of the CDR3: TGTGCCAGCAGTGAAAGGGCGGGGGTATCCTACGAGCAGTACTTC.

The chain recombines TRBV13 with TRBJ2-7; 7 bases agree with TRBD1. Germline lookup yields CDR1 PRHDT and CDR2 FYEKMQ (reference sequence). The CDR3 spans 15 residues. Trimming at V came to 5 bases and at J to 3 bases, leaving 10 bases not matched to a gene. CDR3 sequence (DNA): TGTGCCAGCAGCAACAGCCAGGGACAGCACTACGAGCAGTACTTC. It specifies CASSNSQGQHYEQYF.

The count of this clone is one. V gene TRBV5-1 combines with J gene TRBJ2-7; a possible D gene is TRBD2 (6 bases). V dropped 0 bases and J dropped 2 bases, with 9 bases sitting between them. Germline assignment: CDR1 SGHRS and CDR2 YFSETQ. This CDR3 is 14 amino acids long. DNA for the CDR3: TGCGCCAGCAGCTTGGCCGCGGGGCCCTACGAGCAGTACTTC. Protein sequence: CASSLAAGPYEQYF.

The rearrangement joins TRBV7-2 to TRBJ2-5; a weak D match, TRBD2 (5 bases). V gave up 2 bases and J gave up 5 bases, with 9 bases separating them. Germline CDR1 reads SGHTA; CDR2 reads FQGNSA. The CDR3 has 13 amino acids. The CDR3 protein is CASSLTGKETQYF. The CDR3, as DNA: TGTGCCAGCAGCTTAACGGGAAAGGAGACCCAGTACTTC. Supplemented by reference TRBV7-2 and TRBJ2-5, the full variable domain reads GAGVSQSPSNKVTEKGKDVELRCDPISGHTALYWYRQSLGQGLEFLIYFQGNSAPDKSGLPSDRFSAERTGGSVSTLTIQRTQQEDSAVYLCASSLTGKETQYFGPGTRLLVL.

The CDR3 DNA sequence: TGTGCCAGCAGTGAAGCGGTGCCGGGTAACACCATATATTTT. Protein sequence: CASSEAVPGNTIYF. This chain joins TRBV6-1 and TRBJ1-3; D is undetermined. Trimming removed 0 bases from V and 7 bases from J, with 10 bases in between. Per germline, CDR1 MNHNS and CDR2 SASEGT. This CDR3 spans 14 amino acids.

The chain couples TRBV11-2 to TRBJ2-2, with 7 positions matching TRBD2. J gave up 7 bases and V 6 bases, and 8 bases lay outside the gene matches. The germline V gene encodes CDR1 SGHAT and CDR2 FQNNGV. The CDR3 has 14 amino acids. CDR3 bases: TGTGCCAGCAGAAAGTCCAGGGAGGGCGGGGAGCTGTTTTTT. Translated, it gives CASRKSREGGELFF.

This chain uses TRBV2 with TRBJ1-5; D is perhaps TRBD1 (5 bases). The CDR3 sequence is 15 residues long. CDR1 and CDR2 (germline): SNHLY, FYNNEI. V lost 1 base to trimming and J lost 1 base, with 8 bases between them. The CDR3 loop is CASSEEDISNQPQHF. DNA of the CDR3: TGTGCCAGCAGTGAAGAGGACATCAGCAATCAGCCCCAGCATTTT.

V and J are TRBV7-2 and TRBJ1-1, with 9 bases lining up with TRBD1. The CDR3 runs 12 residues. Germline-derived CDR1 and CDR2 are SGHTA and FQGNSA. The V gene end was trimmed by 6 bases and the J gene end by 7 bases; junction bases not matched to a gene: 3. The CDR3 is CASRETGGEAFF. CDR3 bases: TGTGCCAGCAGGGAGACAGGGGGTGAAGCTTTCTTT.

V and J are TRBV5-4 and TRBJ2-5; 8 positions match TRBD1. Germline trimming cut 6 bases from V and 1 base from J; bases unmatched to any gene: 5. The CDR3 consists of 14 residues. Per the germline V gene, CDR1 is SGHNT and CDR2 is YYREEE (reference sequence). CDR3 amino acids: CASTKDRVQETQYF. The CDR3 nucleotides are TGTGCCAGCACTAAGGACAGGGTCCAAGAGACCCAGTACTTC.

The chain employs TRBV5-6 and TRBJ2-1; the match to TRBD2 covers 8 bases. Germline CDR1 reads SGHDT; CDR2 reads YYEEEE. CDR3 size: 16 residues. V lost 6 bases, J lost 3 bases, and 11 bases stayed unmatched. CDR3 bases: TGTGCCAGCACCCGACTCGGTAGCGGGGACTACAATGAGCAGTTCTTC. Protein: CASTRLGSGDYNEQFF.

The rearrangement joins TRBV19 to TRBJ1-6; D gene ambiguous. The CDR3 spans 16 residues. Germline V gene data show CDR1 as LNHDA and CDR2 as SQIVND (reference sequence). The V and J ends lost 3 bases and 8 bases respectively, with 17 bases between them. The CDR3 DNA follows: TGTGCCAGTAGTATCTCGGCAGGAGGCTTCCATTCACCCCTCCACTTT. Its translation: CASSISAGGFHSPLHF.

V is TRBV2 and J is TRBJ2-7; 10 bases are shared with TRBD2. Losses at the gene ends were 5 bases for V and 7 bases for J; bases not matched to a gene: 8. The CDR3 runs to 14 residues. CDR1 SNHLY and CDR2 FYNNEI come from the germline V gene. CDR3 residues: CASSPLAGKGEQYF. In DNA, the CDR3 is TGTGCCAGCAGTCCACTAGCGGGGAAGGGAGAGCAGTACTTC.

A note on this clone: Other nucleotide sequences in the sample specify the same CDR3. The rearrangement links TRBV25-1 to TRBJ1-3; no clear D. Germline V gives CDR1 MGHDK, CDR2 SYGVNS. The germline V and J ends were trimmed by 4 bases and 4 bases, with 8 bases remaining between them. The length of the CDR3 is 13 residues. This CDR3 is CASSVGAGNTIYF. The CDR3 DNA sequence: TGTGCCAGCAGTGTGGGAGCCGGAAACACCATATATTTT. The whole variable domain, remainder taken from reference TRBV25-1 and TRBJ1-3, is EADIYQTPRYLVIGTGKKITLECSQTMGHDKMYWYQQDPGMELHLIHYSYGVNSTEKGDLSSESTVSRIRTEHFPLTLESARPSHTSQYLCASSVGAGNTIYFGEGSWLTVV.

The chain couples TRBV11-2 to TRBJ1-1; 8 nucleotides align to TRBD1. Losses at the gene ends were 5 bases for V and 3 bases for J; bases not matched to a gene: 14. Germline values: CDR1 SGHAT, CDR2 FQNNGV. The CDR3 has 17 residues. DNA of the CDR3: TGTGCCAGCAGCCCACGGACAGGGCTTGGATCGGACACTGAAGCTTTCTTT. This gives the protein CASSPRTGLGSDTEAFF.

The chain's CDR3 is CASSSSGGQETQYF. In DNA form, the CDR3 reads TGTGCCAGCAGTTCCTCAGGGGGCCAAGAGACCCAGTACTTC. The chain joins TRBV28 to TRBJ2-5; 7 nucleotides line up with TRBD1. The CDR3 has 14 amino acids. CDR1 MDHEN and CDR2 SYDVKM come from the germline V gene. The junction had 3 bases not matched to a gene; V was cut back by 4 bases and J by 1 base. Complete variable domain (other parts from reference TRBV28 and TRBJ2-5): DVKVTQSSRYLVKRTGEKVFLECVQDMDHENMFWYRQDPGLGLRLIYFSYDVKMKEKGDIPEGYSVSREKKERFSLILESASTNQTSMYLCASSSSGGQETQYFGPGTRLLVL.

This chain links TRBV2 with TRBJ1-6; tentatively, D is TRBD1 (5 bases). From germline, CDR1 is SNHLY and CDR2 FYNNEI. The CDR3 length is 16 residues. The germline V and J ends were trimmed by 6 bases and 1 base, with 13 bases remaining between them. The CDR3 is CASRVGGSSYNSPLHF. The CDR3 coding sequence is TGTGCCAGCAGGGTGGGGGGGTCTTCCTATAATTCACCCCTCCACTTT.

This sequence joins TRBV5-6 and TRBJ1-2; no clear D gene. Between the trimmed V and J ends, which lost 6 bases and 2 bases, there was a span of 14 bases. Per the germline V gene, CDR1 is SGHDT and CDR2 is YYEEEE. CDR3 length: 14 residues. DNA for the CDR3: TGTGCCAGCAACCCTTTGGGGAGCAACTATGGCTACACCTTC. This codes for CASNPLGSNYGYTF.